This T cell receptor (beta chain) is drawn from a study of blood T cell repertoires in COVID-19. Study context: Sites across the United States, Italy and Spain contributed samples from acute and convalescent COVID-19.

Authors' analysis steps: Amplified reference gene primers provided the basis for estimating nucleated cell counts. Profiling relied on immunoSEQ multiplex PCR, and the TCRdb table lists in-frame clones only, not all of them. Clonal size and the V and J genes are those of that table, whereas D and trimming came from the DNA. The sample has 200,000 or so clones; 70% to 85% are singletons. Germline CDR1 and CDR2: KGHDR and SFDVKD. The length of the CDR3 is 14 residues. Trimming took 7 bases from V and 5 from J; bases not matched to a gene: 7. The sequencing sample was made of peripheral blood. The chain recombines TRBV24-1 with TRBJ1-2; 9 nucleotides line up with TRBD1. The receptor comes from a human donor with acute or convalescent COVID-19. The donor label of this sample is uncertain. In DNA, the CDR3 is TGTGCCACCAGCCAGACAGGGGGTGGTTATGGCTACACCTTC. It encodes CATSQTGGGYGYTF.